This T cell receptor beta chain was documented in a study of blood T cell repertoires in COVID-19. Across the study: PBMCs, B-cell-depleted T cells, or T cells were the source of the cDNA or gDNA that made up the material.

The CDR3 is 14 amino acids. Germline values: CDR1 SGHRS, CDR2 YFSETQ. V shed 0 bases and J shed 5 bases, with 10 bases lying between them. Original analysis: Scientists estimated how many nucleated cells there were by amplifying reference gene primers. The protocol was immunoSEQ multiplex PCR, while the TCRdb copy is restricted to in-frame clones and leaves out a portion. V, J and clone size derive from that table, while D and trimming were established from the DNA sequence. The data show roughly 75,000 clones, about 90% seen once. This chain uses TRBV5-1 with TRBJ2-3; a possible D gene is TRBD1 (6 bases). Specimen: peripheral blood. This sequence was found in a man of 80 years or more in a cohort sampled during active COVID-19. The CDR3 bases are TGCGCCAGCAGCTTGGCGTCAGGGGTAGATACGCAGTATTTT. Translating it yields CASSLASGVDTQYF.